The entry below gives a single T cell receptor beta chain sequence along with its context. Its antigen remains unknown. Repertoires were generated with immunoSEQ multiplex PCR, while TCRdb's copy carries only in-frame clones and drops some. Among tens of thousands of clones listed, approximately 94% were seen once. The sample is drawn from a study of graft-versus-host responses after intestinal transplantation. About the research overall: All of the recipients had induction that used anti-thymocyte globulin, then tacrolimus and steroids for approximately 3 years.

Whole-study findings and limits: Researchers found peak circulating GvH clone levels linked to early post-transplant HvG declines. High graft-versus-host to host-versus-graft clonal ratios were seen in allografts of patients with graft-donor T cell macrochimerism.

Germline V gives CDR1 LGHNA, CDR2 YNFKEQ. The CDR3 is 17 amino acids. V dropped 2 bases and J dropped 2 bases, with 17 bases sitting between them. The gene calls are TRBV4-2 and TRBJ2-3, with D possibly TRBD2 on 6 matching bases. The sequenced sample was unstimulated CD8+ T cells sorted from spleen or lymph node cells, obtained before intestinal transplant. This receptor was identified in a human donor who received an intestinal transplant. The CDR3 nucleotides are TGTGCCAGCAGCCAATTCGGGGGTGAGCGAGACACAGATACGCAGTATTTT. It codes for CASSQFGGERDTDTQYF.